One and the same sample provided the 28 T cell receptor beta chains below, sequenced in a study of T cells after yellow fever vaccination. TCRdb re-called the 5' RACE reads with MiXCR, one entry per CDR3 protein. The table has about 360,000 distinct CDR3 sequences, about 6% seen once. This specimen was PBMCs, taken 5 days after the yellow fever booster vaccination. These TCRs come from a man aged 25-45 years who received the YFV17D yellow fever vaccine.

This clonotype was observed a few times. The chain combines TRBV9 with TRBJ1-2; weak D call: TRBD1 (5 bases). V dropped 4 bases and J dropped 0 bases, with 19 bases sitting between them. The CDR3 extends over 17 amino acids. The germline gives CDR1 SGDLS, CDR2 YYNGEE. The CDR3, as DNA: TGTGCCAGCAGCTCAGGGACCGGAAAGCAATCTAACTATGGCTACACCTTC. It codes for CASSSGTGKQSNYGYTF.

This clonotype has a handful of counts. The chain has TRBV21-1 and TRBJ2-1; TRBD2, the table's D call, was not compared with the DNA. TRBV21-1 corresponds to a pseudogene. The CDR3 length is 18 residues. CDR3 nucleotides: TGTGCCAGCAGCAGATGGACTAGCGGGAGGGGTAGAAAAAATGAGCAGTTCTTC. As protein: CASSRWTSGRGRKNEQFF.

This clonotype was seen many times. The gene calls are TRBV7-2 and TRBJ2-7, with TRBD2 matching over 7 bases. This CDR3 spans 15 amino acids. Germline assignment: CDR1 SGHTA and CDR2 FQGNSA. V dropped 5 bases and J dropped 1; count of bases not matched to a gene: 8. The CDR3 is CASSPASGSSYEQYF. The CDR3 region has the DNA TGTGCCAGCAGCCCGGCTAGCGGCAGTTCCTACGAGCAGTACTTC.

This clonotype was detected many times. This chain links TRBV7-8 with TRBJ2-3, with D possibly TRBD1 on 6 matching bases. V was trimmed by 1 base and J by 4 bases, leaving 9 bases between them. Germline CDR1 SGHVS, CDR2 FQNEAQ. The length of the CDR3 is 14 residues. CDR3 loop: CASSLVGAADTQYF. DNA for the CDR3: TGTGCCAGCAGCTTAGTGGGGGCTGCAGATACGCAGTATTTT.

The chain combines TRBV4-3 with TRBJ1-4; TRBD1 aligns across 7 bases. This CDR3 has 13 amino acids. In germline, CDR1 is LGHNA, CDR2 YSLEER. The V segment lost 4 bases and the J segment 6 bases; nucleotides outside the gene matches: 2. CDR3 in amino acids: CASSPGTDEKLFF. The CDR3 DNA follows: TGCGCCAGCAGCCCGGGGACAGATGAAAAACTGTTTTTT.

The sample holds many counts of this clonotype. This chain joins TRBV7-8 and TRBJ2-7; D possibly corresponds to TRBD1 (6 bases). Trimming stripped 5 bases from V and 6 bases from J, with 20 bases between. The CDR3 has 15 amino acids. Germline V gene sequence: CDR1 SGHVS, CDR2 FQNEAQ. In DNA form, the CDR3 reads TGTGCCAGCAGCCCCTGGGGGCAGGGTGTCTCCGAGCAGTACTTC. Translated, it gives CASSPWGQGVSEQYF.

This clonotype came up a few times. For the CDR3, the DNA is TGTGCCAGCAGCCCTGGCGTGGTAGCGGGAGGTTGGAGCACAGATACGCAGTATTTT. Translated, it gives CASSPGVVAGGWSTDTQYF. The V and J genes are TRBV11-1 and TRBJ2-3, with 10 positions matching TRBD2. V lost 5 bases, J lost 0 bases, and 14 bases stayed unmatched. Germline V gene lookup returns CDR1 SGHAT and CDR2 FQDESV (reference sequence). CDR3 length equals 19 residues.

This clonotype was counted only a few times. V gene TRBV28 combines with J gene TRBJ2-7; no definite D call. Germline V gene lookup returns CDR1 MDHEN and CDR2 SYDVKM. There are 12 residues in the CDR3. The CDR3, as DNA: TGTGCGTCCCAAGGCTATTCCTACGAGCAGTACTTC. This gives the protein CASQGYSYEQYF.

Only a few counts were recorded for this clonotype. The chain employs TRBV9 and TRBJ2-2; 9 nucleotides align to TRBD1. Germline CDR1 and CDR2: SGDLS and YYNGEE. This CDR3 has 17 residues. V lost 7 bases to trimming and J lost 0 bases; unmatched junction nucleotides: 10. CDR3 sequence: CASQSGDRATNTGELFF. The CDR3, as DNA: TGTGCCAGCCAATCCGGGGACAGGGCCACGAACACCGGGGAGCTGTTTTTT.

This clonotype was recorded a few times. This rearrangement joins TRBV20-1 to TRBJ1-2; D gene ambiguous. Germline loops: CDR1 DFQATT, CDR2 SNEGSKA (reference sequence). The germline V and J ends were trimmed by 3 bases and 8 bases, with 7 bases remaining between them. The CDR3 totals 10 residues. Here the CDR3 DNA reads TGCAGTGCTAGCGGAGAAGGCTACACCTTC. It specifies CSASGEGYTF.

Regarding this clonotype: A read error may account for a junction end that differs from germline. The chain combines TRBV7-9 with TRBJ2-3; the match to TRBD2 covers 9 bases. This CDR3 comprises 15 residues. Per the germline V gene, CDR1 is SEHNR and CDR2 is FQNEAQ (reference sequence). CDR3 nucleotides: TGTGCCAGCAGCATAGCGGGAGTCAAGACAGATACGCAGTATTTT. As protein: CASSIAGVKTDTQYF.

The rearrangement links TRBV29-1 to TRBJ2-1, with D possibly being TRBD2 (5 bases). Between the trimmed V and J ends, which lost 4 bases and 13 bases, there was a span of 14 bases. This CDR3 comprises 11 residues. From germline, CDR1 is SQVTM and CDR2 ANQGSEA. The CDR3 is CSVATSGFQFF. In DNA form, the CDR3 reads TGCAGCGTTGCCACCTCGGGATTTCAGTTCTTC.

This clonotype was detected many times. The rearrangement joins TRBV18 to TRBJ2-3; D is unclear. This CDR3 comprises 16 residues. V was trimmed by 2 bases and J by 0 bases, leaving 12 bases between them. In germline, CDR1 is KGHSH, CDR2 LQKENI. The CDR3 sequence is CASSPETRFSTDTQYF. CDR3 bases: TGTGCCAGCTCACCAGAGACGAGATTCAGCACAGATACGCAGTATTTT.

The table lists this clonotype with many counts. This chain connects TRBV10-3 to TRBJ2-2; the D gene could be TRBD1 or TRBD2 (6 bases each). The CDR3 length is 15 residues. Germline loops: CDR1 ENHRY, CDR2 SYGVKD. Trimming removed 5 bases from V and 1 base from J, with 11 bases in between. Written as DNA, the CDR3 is TGTGCCATCAGTAGGGGGGCCGGGAACACCGGGGAGCTGTTTTTT. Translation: CAISRGAGNTGELFF.

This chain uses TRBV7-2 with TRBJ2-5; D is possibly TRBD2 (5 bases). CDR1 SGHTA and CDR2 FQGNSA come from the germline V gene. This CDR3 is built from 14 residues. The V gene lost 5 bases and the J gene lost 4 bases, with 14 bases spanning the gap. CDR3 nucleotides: TGTGCCAGCAGCCCCAACGCGGGCGTAGAGACCCAGTACTTC. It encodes CASSPNAGVETQYF.

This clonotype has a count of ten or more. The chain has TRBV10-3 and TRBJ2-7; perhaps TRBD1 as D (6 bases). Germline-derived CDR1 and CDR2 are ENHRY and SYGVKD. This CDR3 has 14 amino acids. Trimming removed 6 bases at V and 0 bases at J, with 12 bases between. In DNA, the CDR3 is TGTGCCATCAGCGGCAAGGACAGCTCCTACGAGCAGTACTTC. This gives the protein CAISGKDSSYEQYF.

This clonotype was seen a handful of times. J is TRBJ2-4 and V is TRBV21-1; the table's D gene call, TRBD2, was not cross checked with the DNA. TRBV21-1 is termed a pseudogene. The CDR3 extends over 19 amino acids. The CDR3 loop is CASSKGETAGGPDKNIQYF. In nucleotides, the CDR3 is TGTGCCAGCAGCAAAGGTGAGACGGCGGGAGGGCCGGACAAAAACATTCAGTACTTC.

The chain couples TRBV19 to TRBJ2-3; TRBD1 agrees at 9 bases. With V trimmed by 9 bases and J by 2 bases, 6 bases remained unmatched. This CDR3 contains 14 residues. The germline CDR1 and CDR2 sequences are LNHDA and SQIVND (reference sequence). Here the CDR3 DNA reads TGTGCCAGCACCGGGACAGGGATCACAGATACGCAGTATTTT. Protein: CASTGTGITDTQYF.

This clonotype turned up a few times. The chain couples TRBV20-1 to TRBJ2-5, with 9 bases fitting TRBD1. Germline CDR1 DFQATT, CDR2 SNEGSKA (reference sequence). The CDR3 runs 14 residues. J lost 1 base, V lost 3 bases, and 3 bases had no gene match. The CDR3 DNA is TGCAGTGCTAGCCGGACAGGGGCCCAAGAGACCCAGTACTTC. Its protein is CSASRTGAQETQYF.

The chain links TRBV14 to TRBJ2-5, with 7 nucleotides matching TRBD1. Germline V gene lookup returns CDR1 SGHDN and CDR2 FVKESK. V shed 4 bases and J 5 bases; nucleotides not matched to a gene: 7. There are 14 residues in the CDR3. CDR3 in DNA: TGTGCCAGCAGCCCGTTGACAGGGTTGGAGACCCAGTACTTC. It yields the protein CASSPLTGLETQYF.

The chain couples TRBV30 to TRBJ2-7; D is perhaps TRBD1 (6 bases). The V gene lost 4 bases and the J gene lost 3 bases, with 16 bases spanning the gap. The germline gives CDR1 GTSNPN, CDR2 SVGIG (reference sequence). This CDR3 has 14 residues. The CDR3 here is CAWTRPQGFYEQYF. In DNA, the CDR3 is TGTGCCTGGACCAGGCCTCAGGGGTTCTACGAGCAGTACTTC.

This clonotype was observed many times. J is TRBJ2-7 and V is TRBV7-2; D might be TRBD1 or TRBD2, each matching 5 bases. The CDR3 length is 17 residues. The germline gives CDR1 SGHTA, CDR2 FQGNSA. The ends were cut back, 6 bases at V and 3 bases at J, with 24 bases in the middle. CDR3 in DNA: TGTGCCAGCAGGGATACTCAATGGGGGTCGGGGTTCTACGAGCAGTACTTC. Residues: CASRDTQWGSGFYEQYF. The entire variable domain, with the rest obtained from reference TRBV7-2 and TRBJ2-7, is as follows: GAGVSQSPSNKVTEKGKDVELRCDPISGHTALYWYRQSLGQGLEFLIYFQGNSAPDKSGLPSDRFSAERTGGSVSTLTIQRTQQEDSAVYLCASRDTQWGSGFYEQYFGPGTRLTVT.

The CDR3 DNA sequence: TGTGCCAGCAGCTCCGGGACTATACACACCGGGGAGCTGTTTTTT. It codes for CASSSGTIHTGELFF. This chain uses TRBV5-6 with TRBJ2-2, with TRBD2 matching over 7 bases. This CDR3 is built from 15 residues. Trimming at V came to 3 bases and at J to 3 bases, leaving 5 bases not matched to a gene. CDR1 is SGHDT, CDR2 YYEEEE, per germline.

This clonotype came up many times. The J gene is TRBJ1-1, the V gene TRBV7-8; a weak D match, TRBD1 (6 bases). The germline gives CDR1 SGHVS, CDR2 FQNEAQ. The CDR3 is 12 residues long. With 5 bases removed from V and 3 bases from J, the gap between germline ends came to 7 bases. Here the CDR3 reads CASSTGYTEAFF. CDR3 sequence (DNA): TGTGCCAGCAGCACAGGGTACACTGAAGCTTTCTTT.

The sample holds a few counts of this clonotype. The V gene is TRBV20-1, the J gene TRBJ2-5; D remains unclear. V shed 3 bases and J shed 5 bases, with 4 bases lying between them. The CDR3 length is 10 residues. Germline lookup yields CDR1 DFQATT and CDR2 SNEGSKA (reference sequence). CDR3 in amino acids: CSASHETQYF. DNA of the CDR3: TGCAGTGCTAGTCACGAGACCCAGTACTTC.

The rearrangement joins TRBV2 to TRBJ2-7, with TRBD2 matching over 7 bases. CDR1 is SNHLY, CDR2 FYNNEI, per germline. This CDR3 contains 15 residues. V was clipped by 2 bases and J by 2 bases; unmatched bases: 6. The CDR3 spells CASSESLAVAYEQYF. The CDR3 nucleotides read TGTGCCAGCAGTGAAAGCCTAGCGGTGGCCTACGAGCAGTACTTC.

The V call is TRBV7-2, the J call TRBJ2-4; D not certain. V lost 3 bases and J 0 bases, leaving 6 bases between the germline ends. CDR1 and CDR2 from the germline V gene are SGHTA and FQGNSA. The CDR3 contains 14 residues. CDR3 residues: CASSFEVAKNIQYF. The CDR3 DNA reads TGTGCCAGCAGCTTTGAGGTAGCCAAAAACATTCAGTACTTC.

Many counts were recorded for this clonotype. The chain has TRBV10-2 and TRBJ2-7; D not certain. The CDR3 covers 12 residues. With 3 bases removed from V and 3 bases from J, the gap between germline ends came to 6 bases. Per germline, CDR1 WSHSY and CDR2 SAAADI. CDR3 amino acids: CASSDGFYEQYF. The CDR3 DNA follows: TGCGCCAGCAGTGATGGTTTCTACGAGCAGTACTTC.